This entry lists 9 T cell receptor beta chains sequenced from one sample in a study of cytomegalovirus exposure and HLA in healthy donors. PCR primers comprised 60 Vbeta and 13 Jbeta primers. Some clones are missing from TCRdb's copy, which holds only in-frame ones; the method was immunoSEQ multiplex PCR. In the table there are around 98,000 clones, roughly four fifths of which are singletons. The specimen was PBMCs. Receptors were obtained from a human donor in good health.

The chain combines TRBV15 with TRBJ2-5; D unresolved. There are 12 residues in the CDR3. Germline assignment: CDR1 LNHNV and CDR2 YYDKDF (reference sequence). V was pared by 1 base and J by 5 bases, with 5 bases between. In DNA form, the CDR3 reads TGTGCCACCAGCAGAGCGAGGGAGACCCAGTACTTC. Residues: CATSRARETQYF.

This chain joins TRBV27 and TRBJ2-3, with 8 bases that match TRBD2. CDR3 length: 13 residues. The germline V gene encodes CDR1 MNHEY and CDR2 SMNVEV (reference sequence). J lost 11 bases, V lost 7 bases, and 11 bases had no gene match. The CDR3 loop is CASMGLSGSLQYF. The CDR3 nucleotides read TGTGCCAGCATGGGACTGAGCGGGAGCTTGCAGTATTTT.

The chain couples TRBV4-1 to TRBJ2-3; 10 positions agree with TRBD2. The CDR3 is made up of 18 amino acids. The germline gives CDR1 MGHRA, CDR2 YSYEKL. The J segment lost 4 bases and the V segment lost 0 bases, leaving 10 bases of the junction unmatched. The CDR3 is CASSQETKAGGPSDTQYF. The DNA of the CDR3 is TGCGCCAGCAGCCAAGAAACAAAAGCGGGGGGGCCTTCAGATACGCAGTATTTT.

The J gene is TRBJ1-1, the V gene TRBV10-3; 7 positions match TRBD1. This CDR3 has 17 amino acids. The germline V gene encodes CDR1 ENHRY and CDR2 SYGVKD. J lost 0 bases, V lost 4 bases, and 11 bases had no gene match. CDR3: CAISANSGTAMNTEAFF. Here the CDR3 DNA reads TGTGCCATCAGTGCGAATTCCGGGACAGCCATGAACACTGAAGCTTTCTTT.

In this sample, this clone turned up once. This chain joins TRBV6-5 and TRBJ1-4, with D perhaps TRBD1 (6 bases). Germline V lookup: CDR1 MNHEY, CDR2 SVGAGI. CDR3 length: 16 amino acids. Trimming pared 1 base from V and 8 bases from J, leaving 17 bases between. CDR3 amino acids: CASSYYAGVQGEKLFF. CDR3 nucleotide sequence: TGTGCCAGCAGTTACTACGCAGGGGTTCAGGGCGAAAAACTGTTTTTT.

The CDR3 loop is CASSLSRITNSPLHF. DNA of the CDR3: TGTGCCAGCAGTTTATCGAGAATAACTAATTCACCCCTCCACTTT. This chain connects TRBV27 to TRBJ1-6; D unresolved. V dropped 0 bases and J dropped 6 bases, with 9 bases sitting between them. This CDR3 is built from 15 residues. CDR1 is MNHEY, CDR2 SMNVEV, per germline (reference sequence).

Here the CDR3 reads CASSFDRRSSYNSPLHF. The CDR3 DNA is TGCGCCAGCAGCTTCGACAGAAGAAGCTCCTATAATTCACCCCTCCACTTT. V usage is TRBV5-1 and J usage is TRBJ1-6; the D gene is possibly TRBD1 (5 bases). This CDR3 spans 17 amino acids. V lost 2 bases and J 0 bases, leaving 12 bases between the germline ends. CDR1 and CDR2 from the germline V gene are SGHRS and YFSETQ.

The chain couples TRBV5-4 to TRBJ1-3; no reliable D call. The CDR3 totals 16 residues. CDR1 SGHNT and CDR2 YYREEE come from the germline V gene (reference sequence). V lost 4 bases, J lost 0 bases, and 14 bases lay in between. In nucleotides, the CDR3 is TGTGCCAGCAGCCCGGCAGCGGCTAACTCTGGAAACACCATATATTTT. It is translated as CASSPAAANSGNTIYF.

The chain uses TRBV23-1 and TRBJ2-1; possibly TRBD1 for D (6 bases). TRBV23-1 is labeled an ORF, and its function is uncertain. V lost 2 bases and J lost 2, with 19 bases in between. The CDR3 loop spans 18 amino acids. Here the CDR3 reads CASSQARDTLGTYNEQFF. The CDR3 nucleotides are TGCGCCAGCAGTCAAGCGAGGGACACCCTAGGGACCTACAATGAGCAGTTCTTC.